These 8 T cell receptor beta chains share one sample of origin, sequenced in a study of regulatory T cells in long-lasting Graves disease. Construction of TCR beta libraries relied on iRepertoire HTBI primers and on Arm-PCR targeting CDR3 regions. TCRdb analysed the multiplex PCR reads with MiXCR anew, one entry per CDR3 protein. Here the sample spans about 220,000 distinct CDR3 sequences, approximately 18% being singletons. Indicated time point: newly diagnosed GD, antithyroid drugs for less than 3 months. With RNA extracted from PBMCs as input, the TCR library was made. These sequences were also reported in another study, on T cells in Graves' hyperthyroidism and ophthalmopathy.

The material was peripheral blood mononuclear cells (PBMCs), obtained at new diagnosis, from a patient treated with antithyroid drugs. The receptors were sampled from a woman in her 30s with Graves disease.

As for this clonotype: The CDR3 carries no conserved terminal phenylalanine or tryptophan, so it likely arises from a read error. The chain uses TRBV11-1 and TRBJ1-1; D gene ambiguous. V was shortened by 3 bases and J by 4 bases, with 9 bases between the two germline ends. Germline V CDR1 and CDR2: SGHAT, FQDESV (reference sequence). There are 13 residues in the CDR3. The DNA for the CDR3 is TGTGCCAGCAGCTTTTCAGGCACCACTGAAGCTTTCCTT. Translation gives CASSFSGTTEAFL.

Concerning this clonotype itself: This probably arose from a read error, given a far larger clone one base away. The chain employs TRBV2 and TRBJ2-7, with D possibly TRBD1 on 6 matching bases. The germline V and J ends were trimmed by 6 bases and 3 bases, with 21 bases remaining between them. CDR1 is SNHLY and CDR2 is FYNNEI in the germline V gene. The length of the CDR3 is 16 residues. The CDR3 bases are TGTGCCAGCAGCCTAGTATCCGGGACATTCATCTACGAGCAGTACTTC. Its translation is CASSLVSGTFIYEQYF.

This chain links TRBV28 with TRBJ1-1; D is unclear. The CDR3 spans 13 residues. Trimming cost V 3 bases and J 7 bases, with 12 bases left between them. Looked up from germline, CDR1 is MDHEN and CDR2 is SYDVKM. CDR3: CASSFFRSDEAFF. The CDR3 DNA reads TGTGCCAGCAGTTTTTTCCGCTCCGATGAAGCTTTCTTT.

Only a few counts were recorded for this clonotype. The chain is built from TRBV12-3 or TRBV12-4 and TRBJ1-5, with D hard to call. The CDR3 contains 13 residues. Trimming shortened V by 6 bases and J by 8 bases, and 14 bases separated the two germline ends. CDR3 sequence (DNA): TGTGCCAGCAGGCGAGGTAGAATTGAGCCCCAGCATTTT. Amino acids: CASRRGRIEPQHF.

This clonotype has a count of ten or more. This chain joins TRBV20-1 and TRBJ1-1, with D maybe TRBD1 (6 bases). V lost 0 bases and J 6 bases, leaving 17 bases between the germline ends. The germline CDR1 and CDR2 sequences are DFQATT and SNEGSKA (reference sequence). The CDR3 has 15 residues. The CDR3 here is CSARDAGDGVAEAFF. DNA for the CDR3: TGCAGTGCTAGAGATGCAGGGGATGGAGTCGCTGAAGCTTTCTTT.

Points on this clonotype: A much larger clone sits a single nucleotide away, making a read error possible. The chain carries TRBV20-1 and TRBJ2-1; 9 nucleotides align to TRBD2. The germline V gene has CDR1 DFQATT and CDR2 SNEGSKA (reference sequence). This CDR3 has 14 amino acids. In DNA form, the CDR3 reads TGCGGTGCCCCGAGCGGGGGGCCCAACAATGAGCAGTTCTTC. Translated, it gives CGAPSGGPNNEQFF.

This clonotype was counted at least ten times. This chain uses TRBV6-1 with TRBJ1-2; 7 bases are shared with TRBD1. Germline CDR1 MNHNS, CDR2 SASEGT. The CDR3 totals 15 residues. Germline trimming cut 7 bases from V and 4 bases from J; bases unmatched to any gene: 12. CDR3 nucleotide sequence: TGTGCCAGCAACCGGGACAGCGCTGGGAGCTATGGCTACACCTTC. This codes for CASNRDSAGSYGYTF.

This clonotype appeared many times. V gene TRBV27 combines with J gene TRBJ2-7; 9 nucleotides agree with TRBD2. The V gene end was trimmed by 0 bases and the J gene end by 3 bases; junction bases not matched to a gene: 3. CDR1 is MNHEY and CDR2 is SMNVEV in the germline V gene (reference sequence). The length of the CDR3 is 15 residues. CDR3 DNA sequence: TGTGCCAGCAGTTTATCGGCTAGCGGGGTCTACGAGCAGTACTTC. Its protein product is CASSLSASGVYEQYF.